The clone carrying this TCR beta chain came up many times. The CDR3 has 16 amino acids. V dropped 1 base and J dropped 2; count of bases not matched to a gene: 7. CDR1 is SGHNT, CDR2 YENEEA, per germline. TCRdb passed the reads through MiXCR, listing each CDR3 protein once. The repertoire holds approximately 240,000 distinct CDR3 sequences, 9% to 15% seen once, with 1.5% to 2% in the top ten. This sample is part of a study of T cell repertoires in cytomegalovirus infection. The chain has TRBV11-3 and TRBJ2-5; 7 positions agree with TRBD2. The source of this sequence is a human donor in good health (CMV status not recorded). Some clones in this sample may be carry-over from other donors' samples. Sequencing was performed on PBMCs. CDR3 protein: CASSLVVSRGQETQYF. CDR3 bases: TGTGCCAGCAGCTTAGTAGTATCGCGGGGGCAAGAGACCCAGTACTTC. The whole variable domain, filled in from reference TRBV11-3 and TRBJ2-5, reads EAGVVQSPRYKIIEKKQPVAFWCNPISGHNTLYWYLQNLGQGPELLIRYENEEAVDDSQLPKDRFSAERLKGVDSTLKIQPAELGDSAVYLCASSLVVSRGQETQYFGPGTRLLVL.